The text below deals with one TCR beta chain. Its antigen remains unidentified. Data came from immunoSEQ multiplex PCR; TCRdb stores just in-frame clones and leaves some out. The data show about 1.4 million clones, around 97% seen once. This record comes from a study of shared clonotypes between healthy human individuals. Study-wide findings and caveats: For sorted subsets, rarefaction showed incomplete sequencing despite large depth.

Sequencing input: naive CD4+ T cells sorted from blood. Subset reported: CD45RA+ positively selected. The receptor was isolated from a man in his thirties or forties in good health.

In DNA form, the CDR3 reads TGTGCCAGTAGTGGGACGATTGGAACCTACGAGCAGTACTTC. This sequence encodes CASSGTIGTYEQYF. The rearrangement links TRBV19 to TRBJ2-7; possibly TRBD1 or TRBD2 for D (5 bases each). The CDR3 runs to 14 residues. Trimming removed 5 bases from V and 2 bases from J, with 13 bases in between. Germline CDR1 is LNHDA and CDR2 is SQIVND (reference sequence).